This entry features one TCR beta chain sequence. What it binds is not known. TCRdb's copy holds only in-frame clones and misses some; the assay was immunoSEQ multiplex PCR. The sample contains some 120,000 clones, approximately 85% of which appear only once. The CDR3 is made up of 14 amino acids. V was pared by 3 bases and J by 0 bases, with 8 bases between. The data originate from a study of T cell responses to AZD1222 COVID-19 vaccine. The study's findings and limits: Baseline seropositivity occurred in only 5 or 6 AZD1222 recipients. Spike-specific TCR breadth rose after two AZD1222 doses, and depth rose as well. Donors, mostly white British, included more females; clonal diversity was possibly underestimated.

Sequenced here: peripheral blood, sampled on day 0 of AZD1222 vaccination. The TCR originated in an adult in good health. The V gene is TRBV23-1, the J gene TRBJ2-5; D might be TRBD2 (5 bases). TRBV23-1 is flagged as an ORF with uncertain function. CDR3 sequence: CASSQPRDQETQYF. As DNA, the CDR3 is TGCGCCAGCAGTCAGCCGAGGGACCAAGAGACCCAGTACTTC.